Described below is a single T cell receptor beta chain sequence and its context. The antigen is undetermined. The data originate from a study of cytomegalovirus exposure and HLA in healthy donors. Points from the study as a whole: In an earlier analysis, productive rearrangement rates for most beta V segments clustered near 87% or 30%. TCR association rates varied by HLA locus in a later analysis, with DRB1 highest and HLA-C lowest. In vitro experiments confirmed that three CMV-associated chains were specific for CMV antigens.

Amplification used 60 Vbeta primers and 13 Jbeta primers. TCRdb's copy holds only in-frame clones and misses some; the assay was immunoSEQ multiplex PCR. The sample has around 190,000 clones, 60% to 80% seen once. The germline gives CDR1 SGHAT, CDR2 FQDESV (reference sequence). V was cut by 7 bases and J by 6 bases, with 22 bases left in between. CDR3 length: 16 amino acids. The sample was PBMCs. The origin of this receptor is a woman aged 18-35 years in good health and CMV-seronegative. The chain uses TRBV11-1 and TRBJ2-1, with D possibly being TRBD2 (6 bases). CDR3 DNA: TGTGCCAGCACCCCTAGGAAAACAACGGGAGCCAATGAGCAGTTCTTC. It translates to CASTPRKTTGANEQFF.